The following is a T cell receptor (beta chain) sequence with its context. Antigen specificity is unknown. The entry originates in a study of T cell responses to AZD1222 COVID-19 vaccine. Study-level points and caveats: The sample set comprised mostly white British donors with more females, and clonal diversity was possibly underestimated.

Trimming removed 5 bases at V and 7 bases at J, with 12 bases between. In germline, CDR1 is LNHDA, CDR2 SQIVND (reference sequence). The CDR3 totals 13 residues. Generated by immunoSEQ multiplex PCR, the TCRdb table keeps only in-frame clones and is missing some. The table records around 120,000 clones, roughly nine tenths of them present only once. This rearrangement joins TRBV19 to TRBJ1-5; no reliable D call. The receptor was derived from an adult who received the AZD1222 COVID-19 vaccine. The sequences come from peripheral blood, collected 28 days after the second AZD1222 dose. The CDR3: CASSLVRKQPQHF. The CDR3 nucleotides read TGTGCCAGTAGTCTTGTCAGGAAACAGCCCCAGCATTTT. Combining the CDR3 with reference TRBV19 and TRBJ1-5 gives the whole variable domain DGGITQSPKYLFRKEGQNVTLSCEQNLNHDAMYWYRQDPGQGLRLIYYSQIVNDFQKGDIAEGYSVSREKKESFPLTVTSAQKNPTAFYLCASSLVRKQPQHFGDGTRLSIL.